This T cell receptor beta chain was observed in a study of shared clonotypes between healthy human individuals. Study information: Each donor's CD4 naive and CD4 memory cells filled three plates apiece, CD8 naive two, and CD8 memory one. The study, taken as a whole, reports: How much donors shared clonotypes was expected to be affected by sequencing depth.

Sorted-subset replicate PCR reactions contained 200 ng DNA, corresponding to some 29,000 T cell genomes. The method was immunoSEQ multiplex PCR; TCRdb's version includes in-frame clones alone and lacks a portion of them. This table has a few million clones, around 93% appearing once. Germline lookup yields CDR1 MGHRA and CDR2 YSYEKL. The CDR3 sequence is 16 residues long. V was clipped by 4 bases and J by 7 bases; unmatched bases: 10. Selected positively for CCR7 and CD45RO-negative, naive CD8 cells excluded terminally differentiated effector memory CD45RA+ cells. Note on this clone: Its antigen is not identified.

The TCR was taken from a man in his late teens or twenties in good health. Some clones in this sample may be carry-over from other donors' samples. The specimen was naive CD8+ T cells from PBMCs. The chain combines TRBV4-1 with TRBJ2-1, with 10 positions matching TRBD2. Here the CDR3 reads CASSRSLAGAGNEQFF. The CDR3 DNA follows: TGCGCCAGCAGCCGCTCTCTAGCGGGAGCGGGAAATGAGCAGTTCTTC.